This TCR beta chain was observed in a study of cytotoxic CD8 clonotypes in ibrutinib-treated CLL. Germline V gene lookup returns CDR1 SGHAT and CDR2 FQNNGV. V was pared by 5 bases and J by 5 bases, with 27 bases between. The CDR3 length is 19 residues. The sample holds a few counts of this clone. Only in-frame clones appear in the TCRdb table, and some are missing; sequencing was by immunoSEQ multiplex PCR. The data hold more than 11,000 clones, with roughly 70% observed a single time. The sequence was obtained from a human donor with chronic lymphocytic leukemia. The specimen comprised PBMCs, sampled before ibrutinib treatment. J is TRBJ1-4 and V is TRBV11-2, with a weak D call TRBD1 (6 bases). The DNA for the CDR3 is TGTGCCAGCAGCCCTTTAGGGTGGGGCCACAGGGACCGAAATGAAAAACTGTTTTTT. Residues: CASSPLGWGHRDRNEKLFF.